This TCR beta chain was found in a study of T cells in Graves' hyperthyroidism and ophthalmopathy. Looking at the study overall: The initial diagnosis was the point when peripheral blood was collected, ahead of any treatment.

Inclusion characteristics of ophthalmopathy patients comprised a Clinical Activity Score of at least 3, a NOSPECS grade of at least 4, and duration under 3 months. It was RNA transcripts that yielded the amplified TCR beta CDR3 regions. The HTBI primer set was used in a first-round RT-PCR of the TCR CDR3. TCRdb processed the multiplex PCR reads anew with MiXCR; each CDR3 protein has one entry. This table has nearly 600,000 distinct CDR3 sequences, approximately 15% appearing once. V lost 6 bases and J 6 bases, leaving 7 bases between the germline ends. The CDR3 runs 11 residues. Germline V gene data show CDR1 as SNHLY and CDR2 as FYNNEI. Comments on this clonotype: The antigen is undetermined.

Study-wide findings and caveats: Among clonotypes expanded in thyroid above 0.001, most were also found in blood. By a 13 V-J model, ophthalmopathy was set apart from stable hyperthyroidism.

The sequencing input was blood. The J gene is TRBJ2-3, the V gene TRBV2; weak D call: TRBD1 (5 bases). This sequence was found in a woman aged 18-29 years with Graves' ophthalmopathy. The CDR3 spells CASRGADTQYF. The CDR3 bases are TGTGCCAGCAGAGGGGCGGATACGCAGTATTTT.